This TCR beta chain was recorded in a study of T cell responses to AZD1222 COVID-19 vaccine. Regarding the study as a whole: Repertoires were obtained solely post-peak T cell response.

Points on this clone: Its specificity is unknown.

V was pared by 5 bases and J by 5 bases, with 4 bases of the junction left unmatched. Germline CDR1 and CDR2: SGHTA and FQGTGA. This CDR3 contains 13 residues. Assay: immunoSEQ multiplex PCR; the TCRdb copy retains only in-frame clones and omits some. The table records tens of thousands of clones, more than 75% of them present only once. Sample: peripheral blood, taken on day 0 of MenACWY control vaccination. The source of this sequence is an adult in good health. J is TRBJ2-3 and V is TRBV7-3, with 7 bases fitting TRBD2. CDR3 sequence: CASSPLAGDTQYF. CDR3 nucleotides: TGTGCCAGCAGCCCGTTAGCGGGAGATACGCAGTATTTT.